This entry lists 26 T cell receptor beta chains sequenced from one sample in a study of shared clonotypes between healthy human individuals. Positively selected for CCR7, the CD45RO-negative cells used as naive CD8 cells excluded terminally differentiated effector memory CD45RA+ cells. The repertoire was sequenced with immunoSEQ multiplex PCR; TCRdb's copy has only in-frame clones and lacks some. The sample shows more than 2 million clones, over 85% of them seen only once. Sequencing was carried out using naive CD8+ T cells sorted from blood. These receptor sequences come from a man younger than 35 in good health.

This clone was observed once. The J gene is TRBJ1-2, the V gene TRBV19; the D gene is possibly TRBD1 (6 bases). V gave up 1 base and J gave up 0 bases, with 9 bases separating them. The V gene's germline CDR1 is LNHDA and CDR2 SQIVND (reference sequence). This CDR3 is built from 15 residues. Here the CDR3 DNA reads TGTGCCAGTAGTATAGGGGACAACGCTAACTATGGCTACACCTTC. It codes for CASSIGDNANYGYTF. The whole variable domain, filled in from reference TRBV19 and TRBJ1-2, reads DGGITQSPKYLFRKEGQNVTLSCEQNLNHDAMYWYRQDPGQGLRLIYYSQIVNDFQKGDIAEGYSVSREKKESFPLTVTSAQKNPTAFYLCASSIGDNANYGYTFGSGTRLTVV.

This chain connects TRBV30 to TRBJ1-2, with 11 nucleotides matching TRBD1. Per the germline V gene, CDR1 is GTSNPN and CDR2 is SVGIG (reference sequence). This CDR3 is built from 15 residues. Trimming cost V 2 bases and J 6 bases; bases outside gene matches: 8. Here the CDR3 reads CAWSSLDRGQDGYTF. The CDR3, as DNA: TGTGCCTGGAGTTCCTTGGACAGGGGGCAAGATGGCTACACCTTC.

The rearrangement joins TRBV15 to TRBJ2-7, with TRBD1 identical over 10 bases. The CDR3 is made up of 13 amino acids. The V gene's germline CDR1 is LNHNV and CDR2 YYDKDF (reference sequence). Germline trimming cut 8 bases from V and 2 bases from J; bases unmatched to any gene: 3. CDR3 amino acids: CATGTGDTYEQYF. The CDR3 coding sequence is TGTGCCACCGGGACAGGGGACACCTACGAGCAGTACTTC.

The V call is TRBV2, the J call TRBJ2-3; the match to TRBD2 covers 10 bases. CDR1 and CDR2 from the germline V gene are SNHLY and FYNNEI. Unmatched junction bases numbered 10, after V lost 7 bases and J lost 6 bases. The CDR3 sequence is 15 residues long. The CDR3 loop reads CASKPLSGGADTQYF. In DNA, the CDR3 is TGTGCCAGCAAACCTTTGAGCGGGGGGGCCGATACGCAGTATTTT.

Note on this clone: The same CDR3 arises from other DNA sequences in this sample as well. The V call is TRBV27, the J call TRBJ2-7; D is perhaps TRBD2 (6 bases). V was trimmed by 3 bases and J by 3 bases, leaving 9 bases between them. Germline V gene sequence: CDR1 MNHEY, CDR2 SMNVEV (reference sequence). This CDR3 has 13 residues. The CDR3 protein is CASSFRGDYEQYF. The CDR3 DNA reads as TGTGCCAGCAGTTTTCGCGGGGACTACGAGCAGTACTTC.

The chain joins TRBV5-4 to TRBJ2-1; D gene unclear. Germline values: CDR1 SGHNT, CDR2 YYREEE (reference sequence). V lost 1 base and J lost 5, with 4 bases in between. CDR3 length: 12 amino acids. As DNA, the CDR3 is TGTGCCAGCAGCTTGAAAGACAATGAGCAGTTCTTC. Translation: CASSLKDNEQFF.

V is TRBV5-6 and J is TRBJ2-1; 9 bases align to TRBD2. The junction had 11 bases not matched to a gene; V was cut back by 1 base and J by 6 bases. From germline, CDR1 is SGHDT and CDR2 YYEEEE. This CDR3 comprises 17 residues. The CDR3 region is CASSLRRSGGKLNEQFF. CDR3 in DNA: TGTGCCAGCAGCTTGCGAAGAAGCGGGGGGAAGCTCAATGAGCAGTTCTTC.

For this clone: The junction departs from the called germline gene at one end, perhaps through a read error. At the DNA level, this CDR3 is encoded by other sequences in the same sample as well. In DNA form, the CDR3 reads TGTGCCAGCAGCGACCCTCAGACAGGGGGACCCTATGGCTACACCTTT. Translation: CASSDPQTGGPYGYTF. This chain links TRBV9 with TRBJ1-2; TRBD1 agrees at 9 bases. The germline gives CDR1 SGDLS, CDR2 YYNGEE. This CDR3 region has 16 residues.

The chain is built from TRBV9 and TRBJ2-1; D not resolved. CDR3 length: 12 amino acids. CDR1 is SGDLS and CDR2 is YYNGEE in the germline V gene. V was shortened by 3 bases and J by 7 bases, with 8 bases between the two germline ends. The CDR3 reads CASSATENEQFF. The CDR3 DNA reads as TGTGCCAGCAGCGCGACGGAGAATGAGCAGTTCTTC.

As concerns this clone: This same CDR3 is encoded by further DNA sequences in the sample. This sequence joins TRBV6-5 and TRBJ2-7; TRBD1 might be the D (5 bases). CDR3 length equals 14 residues. V was pared by 2 bases and J by 3 bases, with 11 bases between. In germline, CDR1 is MNHEY, CDR2 SVGAGI. CDR3 amino acids: CASSYQGGRYEQYF. CDR3 DNA: TGTGCCAGCAGTTACCAGGGTGGGCGCTACGAGCAGTACTTC.

This chain connects TRBV19 to TRBJ2-7, with a weak D call TRBD2 (5 bases). The ends were cut back, 3 bases at V and 1 base at J, with 16 bases in the middle. The CDR3 is made up of 16 amino acids. Germline V gives CDR1 LNHDA, CDR2 SQIVND (reference sequence). The chain's CDR3 is CASSITASIFSYEQYF. CDR3 sequence (DNA): TGTGCCAGTAGTATTACGGCTAGCATATTTTCCTACGAGCAGTACTTC.

The gene calls are TRBV13 and TRBJ2-4; tentatively, D is TRBD2 (6 bases). V was cut by 4 bases and J by 6 bases, with 7 bases left in between. The CDR3 runs 12 residues. CDR1 and CDR2 from the germline V gene are PRHDT and FYEKMQ (reference sequence). Here the CDR3 DNA reads TGTGCCAGCAGCTCAGCGGGAAACATTCAGTACTTC. It encodes CASSSAGNIQYF.

This chain connects TRBV7-3 to TRBJ1-6; D call uncertain. The CDR3 is 13 amino acids. Germline-derived CDR1 and CDR2 are SGHTA and FQGTGA. V lost 0 bases and J 10 bases, leaving 7 bases between the germline ends. The CDR3 region has the DNA TGTGCCAGCAGCTTAACTAACGAATCACCCCTCCACTTT. Amino acids: CASSLTNESPLHF.

The V gene is TRBV10-2, the J gene TRBJ2-7, with D tentatively TRBD1 (6 bases). CDR3 length: 11 residues. CDR1 and CDR2 (germline): WSHSY, SAAADI. Trimming removed 6 bases from V and 7 bases from J, with 10 bases in between. CDR3 sequence (DNA): TGCGCCAGCAGCGACGGACAGGAGCAGTACTTC. Protein product: CASSDGQEQYF.

The V call is TRBV13, the J call TRBJ1-2; TRBD1 is a possible D gene (6 bases). V was trimmed by 5 bases and J by 6 bases, leaving 16 bases between them. Germline CDR1 and CDR2: PRHDT and FYEKMQ (reference sequence). CDR3 size: 14 residues. DNA for the CDR3: TGTGCCAGCAGCCTCTCTTATTCAGGGGATGGCTACACCTTC. This codes for CASSLSYSGDGYTF. Full variable domain (outside the CDR3, taken from reference TRBV13 and TRBJ1-2): AAGVIQSPRHLIKEKRETATLKCYPIPRHDTVYWYQQGPGQDPQFLISFYEKMQSDKGSIPDRFSAQQFSDYHSELNMSSLELGDSALYFCASSLSYSGDGYTFGSGTRLTVV.

The sample holds a few counts of this clone. J is TRBJ1-2 and V is TRBV29-1; the D is unclear. V gave up 0 bases and J gave up 8 bases, with 16 bases separating them. Per the germline V gene, CDR1 is SQVTM and CDR2 is ANQGSEA. The CDR3 covers 14 residues. CDR3 region: CSVEENGPPGGYTF. CDR3 bases: TGCAGCGTTGAAGAGAATGGACCCCCCGGGGGCTACACCTTC. Full variable domain (missing parts from reference TRBV29-1 and TRBJ1-2): SAVISQKPSRDICQRGTSLTIQCQVDSQVTMMFWYRQQPGQSLTLIATANQGSEATYESGFVIDKFPISRPNLTFSTLTVSNMSPEDSSIYLCSVEENGPPGGYTFGSGTRLTVV.

The rearrangement uses TRBV11-2 and TRBJ2-2; weak D call: TRBD1 (6 bases). There are 18 residues in the CDR3. Germline CDR1 reads SGHAT; CDR2 reads FQNNGV. V gave up 0 bases and J gave up 0 bases, with 14 bases separating them. The CDR3 nucleotides are TGTGCCAGCAGCTTAGATCAAGACAGGCTCGCGAACACCGGGGAGCTGTTTTTT. This codes for CASSLDQDRLANTGELFF. The full variable domain, with the rest looked up from reference TRBV11-2 and TRBJ2-2, is EAGVAQSPRYKIIEKRQSVAFWCNPISGHATLYWYQQILGQGPKLLIQFQNNGVVDDSQLPKDRFSAERLKGVDSTLKIQPAKLEDSAVYLCASSLDQDRLANTGELFFGEGSRLTVL.

The chain couples TRBV5-1 to TRBJ1-3; 7 bases fit TRBD1. Germline V CDR1 and CDR2: SGHRS, YFSETQ. The CDR3 has 17 amino acids. V lost 0 bases, J lost 0 bases, and 6 bases stayed unmatched. For the CDR3, the DNA is TGCGCCAGCAGCTTGGCCCAGGGGGAAGGCTCTGGAAACACCATATATTTT. Translating it yields CASSLAQGEGSGNTIYF. The variable domain in full, with the rest retrieved from reference TRBV5-1 and TRBJ1-3, is KAGVTQTPRYLIKTRGQQVTLSCSPISGHRSVSWYQQTPGQGLQFLFEYFSETQRNKGNFPGRFSGRQFSNSRSEMNVSTLELGDSALYLCASSLAQGEGSGNTIYFGEGSWLTVV.

The chain recombines TRBV10-2 with TRBJ2-2, with D tentatively TRBD1 or TRBD2 (5 bases each). Germline-derived CDR1 and CDR2 are WSHSY and SAAADI. V was shortened by 8 bases and J by 1 base, with 8 bases between the two germline ends. The CDR3 has 13 residues. The CDR3 coding sequence is TGCGCCAGCGAGAGGGGGAACACCGGGGAGCTGTTTTTT. It encodes CASERGNTGELFF.

The chain has TRBV5-6 and TRBJ2-7; the D gene is possibly TRBD2 (5 bases). The germline gives CDR1 SGHDT, CDR2 YYEEEE. The CDR3 extends over 12 amino acids. V was shortened by 4 bases and J by 5 bases, with 10 bases between the two germline ends. The CDR3, as DNA: TGTGCCAGCAGCCCCGGGGTCAACGAGCAGTACTTC. This translates into CASSPGVNEQYF.

This chain joins TRBV10-3 and TRBJ1-1; D ambiguous. This CDR3 contains 14 residues. Trimming took off 0 bases at V and 1 base at J, with 6 bases between the two ends. Germline V gives CDR1 ENHRY, CDR2 SYGVKD. CDR3 in DNA: TGTGCCATCAGTGAGTCCCAGAAGAACACTGAAGCTTTCTTT. Protein: CAISESQKNTEAFF.

This clone was recorded only once. The rearrangement joins TRBV27 to TRBJ2-7; D is unresolved. Germline CDR1 and CDR2: MNHEY and SMNVEV (reference sequence). This CDR3 is 13 amino acids long. V gave up 6 bases and J gave up 2 bases, with 11 bases separating them. The CDR3 protein is CASSPTTPYEQYF. Here the CDR3 DNA reads TGTGCCAGCAGCCCCACCACCCCCTACGAGCAGTACTTC.

J is TRBJ1-6 and V is TRBV5-4, with TRBD1 as a possible D gene (5 bases). CDR3 length equals 15 residues. Trimming removed 4 bases at V and 8 bases at J, with 16 bases between. Per the germline V gene, CDR1 is SGHNT and CDR2 is YYREEE (reference sequence). The CDR3 DNA sequence: TGTGCCAGCAGCCCCAACGTGAGGGGAGATTCACCCCTCCACTTT. It codes for CASSPNVRGDSPLHF.

The V and J genes are TRBV9 and TRBJ1-1; D call uncertain. V lost 4 bases and J 2 bases, leaving 15 bases between the germline ends. The CDR3 runs 15 residues. The germline V gene has CDR1 SGDLS and CDR2 YYNGEE. The CDR3 sequence: CASSSSGLINTEAFF. The CDR3 nucleotides are TGTGCCAGCAGCTCTAGCGGGCTGATAAACACTGAAGCTTTCTTT. Full variable domain (rest looked up from reference TRBV9 and TRBJ1-1): DSGVTQTPKHLITATGQRVTLRCSPRSGDLSVYWYQQSLDQGLQFLIQYYNGEERAKGNILERFSAQQFPDLHSELNLSSLELGDSALYFCASSSSGLINTEAFFGQGTRLTVV.

The CDR3 loop reads CAWSGGHSSNQPQHF. The CDR3, as DNA: TGTGCCTGGAGCGGGGGACATTCGAGCAATCAGCCCCAGCATTTT. V gene TRBV30 combines with J gene TRBJ1-5; the D gene is possibly TRBD1 (6 bases). Germline V gene lookup returns CDR1 GTSNPN and CDR2 SVGIG (reference sequence). CDR3 length: 15 amino acids. V lost 3 bases, J lost 1 base, and 13 bases lay in between.

The V gene is TRBV28, the J gene TRBJ2-1, with TRBD1 as a possible D gene (5 bases). CDR3 length equals 17 residues. CDR1 and CDR2 (germline): MDHEN, SYDVKM. V lost 3 bases to trimming and J lost 6 bases, with 21 bases between them. DNA of the CDR3: TGTGCCAGCAGTTTTCCCTTGACAGCCCCAATGGTCAATGAGCAGTTCTTC. Translating gives CASSFPLTAPMVNEQFF.